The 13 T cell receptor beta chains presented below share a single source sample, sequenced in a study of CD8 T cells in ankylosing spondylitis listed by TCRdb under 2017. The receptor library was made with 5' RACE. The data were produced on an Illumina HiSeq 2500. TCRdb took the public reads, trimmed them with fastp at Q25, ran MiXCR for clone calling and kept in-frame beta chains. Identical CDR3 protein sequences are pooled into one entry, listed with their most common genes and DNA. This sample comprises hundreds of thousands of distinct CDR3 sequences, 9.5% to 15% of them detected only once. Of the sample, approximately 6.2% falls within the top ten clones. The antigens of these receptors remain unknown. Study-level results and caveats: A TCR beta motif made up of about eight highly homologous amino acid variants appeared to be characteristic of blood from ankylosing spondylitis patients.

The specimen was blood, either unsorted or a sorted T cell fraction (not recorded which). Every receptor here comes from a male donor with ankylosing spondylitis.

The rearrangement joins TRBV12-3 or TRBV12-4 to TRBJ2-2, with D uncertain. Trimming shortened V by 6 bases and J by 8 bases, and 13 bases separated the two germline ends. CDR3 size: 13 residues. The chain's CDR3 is CASSSPGRGELFF. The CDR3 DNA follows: TGTGCCAGCAGCTCCCCCGGGCGGGGGGAGCTGTTTTTT.

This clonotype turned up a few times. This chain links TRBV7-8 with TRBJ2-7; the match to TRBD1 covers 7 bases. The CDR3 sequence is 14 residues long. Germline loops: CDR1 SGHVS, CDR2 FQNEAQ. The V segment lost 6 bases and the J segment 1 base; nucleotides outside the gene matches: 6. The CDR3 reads CASRSGTESYEQYF. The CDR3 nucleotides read TGTGCCAGCAGGTCCGGGACAGAATCCTACGAGCAGTACTTC.

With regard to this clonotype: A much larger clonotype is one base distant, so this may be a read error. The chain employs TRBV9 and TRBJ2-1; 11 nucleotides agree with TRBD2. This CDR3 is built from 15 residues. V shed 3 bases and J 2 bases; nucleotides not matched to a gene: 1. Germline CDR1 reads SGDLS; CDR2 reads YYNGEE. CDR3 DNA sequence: TGTGCCAGCAGCGGGGGACTAGCGGCCTACAATGAGCAGTTCTTC. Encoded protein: CASSGGLAAYNEQFF. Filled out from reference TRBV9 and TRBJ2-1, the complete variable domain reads DSGVTQTPKHLITATGQRVTLRCSPRSGDLSVYWYQQSLDQGLQFLIQYYNGEERAKGNILERFSAQQFPDLHSELNLSSLELGDSALYFCASSGGLAAYNEQFFGPGTRLTVL.

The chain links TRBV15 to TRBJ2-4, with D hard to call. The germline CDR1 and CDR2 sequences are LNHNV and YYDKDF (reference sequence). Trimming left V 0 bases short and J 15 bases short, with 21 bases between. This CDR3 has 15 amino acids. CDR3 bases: TGTGCCACCAGCAGAGATATAAGACGGCTTGAAACCCTGTACTTC. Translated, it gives CATSRDIRRLETLYF.

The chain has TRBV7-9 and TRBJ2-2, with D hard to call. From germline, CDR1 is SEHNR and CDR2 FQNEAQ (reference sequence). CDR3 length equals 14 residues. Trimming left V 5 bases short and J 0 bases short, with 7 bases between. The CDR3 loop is CASSPVANTGELFF. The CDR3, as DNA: TGTGCCAGCAGCCCCGTAGCGAACACCGGGGAGCTGTTTTTT.

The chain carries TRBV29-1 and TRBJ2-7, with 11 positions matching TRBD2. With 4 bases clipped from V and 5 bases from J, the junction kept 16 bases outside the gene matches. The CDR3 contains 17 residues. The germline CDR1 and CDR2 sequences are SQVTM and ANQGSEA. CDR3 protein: CSVAPTPLAGVPHEQYV. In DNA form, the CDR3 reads TGCAGCGTTGCCCCGACCCCACTAGCGGGAGTTCCCCACGAGCAGTACGTC.

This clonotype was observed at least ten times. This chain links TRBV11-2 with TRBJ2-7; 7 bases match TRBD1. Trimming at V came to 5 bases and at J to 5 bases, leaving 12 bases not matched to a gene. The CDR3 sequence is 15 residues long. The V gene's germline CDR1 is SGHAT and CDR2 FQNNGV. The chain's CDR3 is CASSPRRQGMDEQYV. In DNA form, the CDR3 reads TGTGCCAGCAGCCCGCGACGACAGGGTATGGACGAGCAGTACGTC.

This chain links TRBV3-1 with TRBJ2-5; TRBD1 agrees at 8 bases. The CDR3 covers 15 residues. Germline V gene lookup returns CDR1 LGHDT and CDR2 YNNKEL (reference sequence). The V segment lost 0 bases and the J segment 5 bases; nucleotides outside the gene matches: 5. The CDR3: CASSQDRRGRETQYF. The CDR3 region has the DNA TGTGCCAGCAGCCAAGATCGCAGGGGGCGGGAGACCCAGTACTTC.

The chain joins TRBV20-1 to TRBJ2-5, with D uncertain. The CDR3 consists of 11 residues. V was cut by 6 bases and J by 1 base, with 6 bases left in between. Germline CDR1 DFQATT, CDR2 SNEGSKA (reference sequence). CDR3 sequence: CSAIPQETQYF. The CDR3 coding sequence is TGCAGTGCCATCCCCCAAGAGACCCAGTACTTC.

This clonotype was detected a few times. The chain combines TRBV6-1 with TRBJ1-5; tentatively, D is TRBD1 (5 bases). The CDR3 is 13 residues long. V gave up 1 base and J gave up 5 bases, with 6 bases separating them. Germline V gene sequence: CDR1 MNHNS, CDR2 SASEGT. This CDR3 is CASSEVGHQPQHF. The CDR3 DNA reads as TGTGCCAGCAGTGAAGTGGGGCATCAGCCCCAGCATTTT.

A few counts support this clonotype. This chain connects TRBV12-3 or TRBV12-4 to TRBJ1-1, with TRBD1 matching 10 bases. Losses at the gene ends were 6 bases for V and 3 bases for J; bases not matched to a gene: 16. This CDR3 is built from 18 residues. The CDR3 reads CASRSRQGASFLYTEAFF. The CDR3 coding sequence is TGTGCCAGCAGGTCTAGACAGGGGGCAAGCTTTCTGTACACTGAAGCTTTCTTT.

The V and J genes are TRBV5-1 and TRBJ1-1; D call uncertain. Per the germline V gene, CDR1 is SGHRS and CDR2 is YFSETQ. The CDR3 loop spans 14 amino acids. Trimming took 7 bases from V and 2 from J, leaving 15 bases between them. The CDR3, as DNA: TGCGCCAGCGACGAGGGCGAGAGAAACACTGAAGCTTTCTTT. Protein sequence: CASDEGERNTEAFF.

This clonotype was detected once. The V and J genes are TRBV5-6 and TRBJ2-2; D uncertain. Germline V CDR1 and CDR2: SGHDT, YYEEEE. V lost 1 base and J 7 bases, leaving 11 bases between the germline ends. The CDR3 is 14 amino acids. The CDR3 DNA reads TGTGCCAGCAGCTTGCGGCAGATAGACGGGGAGCTGTTTTTT. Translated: CASSLRQIDGELFF.